This is a list of T cell receptor beta chains from one sample in a study of cytomegalovirus exposure and HLA in healthy donors. Produced via immunoSEQ multiplex PCR; TCRdb's table is partial and in-frame only. The data hold tens of thousands of clones, with about 88% observed a single time. The source material was PBMCs. These TCRs come from a woman aged 18-29 years in good health and CMV-seronegative. The CDR3 runs from the conserved cysteine through the conserved F or W. The D gene is left open where the match is weak.

J | V | D | CDR3
TRBJ1-3 | TRBV7-2 | NA | CASRPPGVGGNTIYF
TRBJ2-7 | TRBV28 | NA | CASSLSSYEQYF
TRBJ2-7 | TRBV12-2 | NA | CASRLDRANEQYF
TRBJ2-1 | TRBV19 | NA | CASMRLPYNEQFF
TRBJ2-1 | TRBV11-2 | NA | CASSLRVSYNEQFF
TRBJ2-5 | TRBV2 | TRBD1 | CASSVRQGAWETQYF
TRBJ1-1 | TRBV6-1 | TRBD1 | CASSVKGGTGVMNTEAFF
TRBJ1-1 | TRBV19 | TRBD1 | CASSITGGWNTEAFF
TRBJ2-1 | TRBV30 | NA | CAWSVFRGEQFF
TRBJ2-2 | TRBV2 | TRBD2 | CASSPSGGAAVSGELFF
TRBJ2-7 | TRBV7-2 | TRBD2 | CASSLAASGYEQYF
TRBJ2-3 | TRBV4-1 | TRBD2 | CASSQEIGRGVRDTQYF
TRBJ2-6 | TRBV5-1 | NA | CASSFQQNSGANVLTF
TRBJ1-2 | TRBV29-1 | TRBD1 | CSAGQGGGESYTF
TRBJ1-2 | TRBV9 | TRBD1 | CASSVVGTDYGYTF
TRBJ1-1 | TRBV30 | TRBD1 | CAWTNGTGLKRRTEAFF